These 8 T cell receptor beta chains were all obtained from the same sample, sequenced in a study of blood T cell repertoires in COVID-19. The assay was immunoSEQ multiplex PCR, and TCRdb's table has in-frame clones only and misses some. The sample includes over 90,000 clones, 90% of them seen just once. The sequencing input was peripheral blood. The receptors were sampled from a man between 50 and 59 years old with acute or convalescent COVID-19.

The V call is TRBV9, the J call TRBJ2-3; 7 nucleotides align to TRBD2. CDR1 and CDR2 (germline): SGDLS, YYNGEE. The CDR3 loop spans 16 amino acids. Germline trimming cut 4 bases from V and 3 bases from J; bases unmatched to any gene: 11. The CDR3 DNA is TGTGCCAGCAGCCCCCGCATATGGGGGGGGACAGATACGCAGTATTTT. Its translation is CASSPRIWGGTDTQYF.

About this clone: The conserved phenylalanine or tryptophan is not found at the CDR3 terminus, so this likely reflects a read error. The limits of the CDR3 on the DNA are not certain, so only TCRdb's listed CDR3 is given. The chain recombines TRBV11-3 with TRBJ1-4. CDR1 is SGHNT and CDR2 is YENEEA in the germline V gene. The CDR3 spans 13 residues, counting both ends. The CDR3 is CASSLDLARGSFL.

The CDR3 sequence is CASSFDQGSGNTIYF. The CDR3 DNA sequence: TGTGCCAGCAGCTTTGATCAGGGCTCTGGAAACACCATATATTTT. V is TRBV7-2 and J is TRBJ1-3, with D possibly TRBD1 on 5 matching bases. Trimming shortened V by 3 bases and J by 0 bases, and 9 bases separated the two germline ends. The CDR3 covers 15 residues. The germline gives CDR1 SGHTA, CDR2 FQGNSA.

The genes are TRBV11-2 and TRBJ1-2; 8 bases map to TRBD1. This CDR3 has 15 residues. The germline V gene has CDR1 SGHAT and CDR2 FQNNGV. With 1 base clipped from V and 5 bases from J, the junction kept 6 bases outside the gene matches. CDR3: CASSLGATGGYGYTF. The CDR3 DNA sequence: TGTGCCAGCAGCTTAGGGGCCACAGGGGGTTATGGCTACACCTTC.

The CDR3 region has the DNA TGTGCCAGCAGCTTAGGACAGGTCTATGAGCAGTTCTTC. Encoded protein: CASSLGQVYEQFF. The chain combines TRBV7-6 with TRBJ2-1; the D gene is possibly TRBD1 (6 bases). CDR3 length: 13 amino acids. V was cut by 1 base and J by 8 bases, with 9 bases left in between. Germline assignment: CDR1 SGHVS and CDR2 FNYEAQ.

The chain recombines TRBV7-6 with TRBJ2-5; 14 bases fit TRBD2. Unmatched junction bases numbered 6, after V lost 7 bases and J lost 2 bases. Germline values: CDR1 SGHVS, CDR2 FNYEAQ. The CDR3 consists of 16 residues. For the CDR3, the DNA is TGTGCCAGCACTCGACTAGCGGGAGGGGGGCAAGAGACCCAGTACTTC. The encoded protein is CASTRLAGGGQETQYF. Variable domain in full (rest from reference TRBV7-6 and TRBJ2-5): GAGVSQSPRYKVTKRGQDVALRCDPISGHVSLYWYRQALGQGPEFLTYFNYEAQQDKSGLPNDRFSAERPEGSISTLTIQRTEQRDSAMYRCASTRLAGGGQETQYFGPGTRLLVL.

DNA of the CDR3: TGTGCCATCAGAGGACAGGGCTACGAGCAGTACTTC. This translates into CAIRGQGYEQYF. The chain carries TRBV10-3 and TRBJ2-7, with 8 bases fitting TRBD1. The germline V gene encodes CDR1 ENHRY and CDR2 SYGVKD. V trimming: 6 bases; J trimming: 3 bases; junction bases outside the gene matches: 1. The CDR3 is 12 residues long.

This clone was seen only once. The chain links TRBV4-1 to TRBJ1-6, with D possibly being TRBD1 (6 bases). Germline V lookup: CDR1 MGHRA, CDR2 YSYEKL. V was shortened by 0 bases and J by 0 bases, with 24 bases between the two germline ends. There are 22 residues in the CDR3. CDR3 protein: CASSQDPPTTGLGSSYNSPLHF. The DNA for the CDR3 is TGCGCCAGCAGCCAAGACCCTCCAACTACAGGGTTGGGAAGCTCCTATAATTCACCCCTCCACTTT.